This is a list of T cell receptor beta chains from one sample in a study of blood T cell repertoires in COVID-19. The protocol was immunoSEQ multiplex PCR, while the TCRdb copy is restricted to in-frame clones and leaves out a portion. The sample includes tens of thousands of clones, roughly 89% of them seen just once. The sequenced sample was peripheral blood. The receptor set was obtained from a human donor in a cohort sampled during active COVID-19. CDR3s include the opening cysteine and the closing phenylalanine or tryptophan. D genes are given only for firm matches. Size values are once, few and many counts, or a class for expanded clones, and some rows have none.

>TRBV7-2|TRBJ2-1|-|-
CASSSQQKGSGSEQFF
TGTGCCAGCAGCTCCCAACAGAAGGGGTCAGGCTCCGAGCAGTTCTTC
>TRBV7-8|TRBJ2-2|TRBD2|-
CASSPRLAGNTGELFF
TGTGCCAGCAGCCCCCGGTTAGCGGGCAACACCGGGGAGCTGTTTTTT
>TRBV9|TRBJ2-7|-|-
CASSPRQGFEQYF
TGTGCCAGCAGCCCCCGGCAGGGCTTCGAGCAGTACTTC
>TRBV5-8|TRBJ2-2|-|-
CASSPYAGPGELFF
TGTGCCAGCAGCCCCTATGCGGGGCCCGGGGAGCTGTTTTTT
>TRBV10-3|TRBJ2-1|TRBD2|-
CARGLAGVDEQFF
TGTGCCAGGGGACTAGCGGGAGTCGATGAGCAGTTCTTC
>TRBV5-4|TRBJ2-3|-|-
CASSRGRASDTQYF
TGTGCCAGCAGCAGGGGCAGGGCCTCAGATACGCAGTATTTT
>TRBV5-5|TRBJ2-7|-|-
CASSWNRASYEQYF
TGTGCCAGCAGCTGGAACAGGGCCTCCTACGAGCAGTACTTC
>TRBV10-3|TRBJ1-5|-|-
CAISGGLNEDQPQHF
TGTGCCATCAGTGGAGGCCTAAACGAGGATCAGCCCCAGCATTTT
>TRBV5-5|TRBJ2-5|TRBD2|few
CASSFVAGGRETQYF
TGTGCCAGCAGCTTCGTGGCGGGGGGGCGAGAGACCCAGTACTTC
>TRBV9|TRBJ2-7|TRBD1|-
CASSVRGDRAYEQYF
TGTGCCAGCAGCGTCCGAGGGGACAGGGCCTACGAGCAGTACTTC
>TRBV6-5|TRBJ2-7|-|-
CASRHRYEQYF
TGTGCCAGCAGACATCGCTACGAGCAGTACTTC
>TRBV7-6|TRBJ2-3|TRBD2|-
CASSLSLAGVKTDTQYF
TGTGCCAGCAGCTTATCATTAGCGGGAGTCAAAACAGATACGCAGTATTTT
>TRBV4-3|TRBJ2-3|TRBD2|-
CASSQDGLAINTDTQYF
TGCGCCAGCAGCCAAGATGGACTAGCGATAAACACAGATACGCAGTATTTT
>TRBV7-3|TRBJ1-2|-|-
CASSLGANYGYTF
TGTGCCAGCAGCTTAGGGGCGAACTATGGCTACACCTTC
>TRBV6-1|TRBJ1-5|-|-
CASSELFQPQHF
TGTGCCAGCAGTGAACTATTTCAGCCCCAGCATTTT
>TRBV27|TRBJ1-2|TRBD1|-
CASSPGQGIRYGYTF
TGTGCCAGCAGTCCTGGACAGGGGATTAGGTATGGCTACACCTTC
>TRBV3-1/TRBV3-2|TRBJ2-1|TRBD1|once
CASSDRGREQFF
TGTGCCAGCAGCGACAGGGGGCGCGAGCAGTTCTTC
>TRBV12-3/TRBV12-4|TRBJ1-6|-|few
CASSLNRDSPLHF
TGTGCCAGCAGTTTAAACAGGGATTCACCCCTCCACTTT
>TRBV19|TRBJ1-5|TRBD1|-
CASSTMDRATSPNQPQHF
TGTGCCAGTAGTACCATGGACAGGGCAACATCTCCTAATCAGCCCCAGCATTTT
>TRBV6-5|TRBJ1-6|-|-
CASSGQNSPLHF
TGTGCCAGCAGCGGACAGAATTCACCCCTCCACTTT
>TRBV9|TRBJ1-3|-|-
CASSVGHLAGNTIYF
TGTGCCAGCAGCGTGGGACATTTGGCTGGAAACACCATATATTTT
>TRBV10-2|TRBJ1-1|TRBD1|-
CASRGQVGAPEAFF
TGCGCCAGCAGGGGACAGGTCGGGGCCCCTGAAGCTTTCTTT
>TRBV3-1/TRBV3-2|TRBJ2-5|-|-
CASSQILETQYF
TGTGCCAGCAGCCAAATCCTCGAGACCCAGTACTTC
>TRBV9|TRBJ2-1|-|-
CASSPPDGEQFF
TGTGCCAGCAGCCCTCCAGATGGCGAGCAGTTCTTC
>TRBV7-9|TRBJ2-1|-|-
CASSLVGSYNEQFF
TGTGCCAGCAGCTTAGTCGGCTCCTACAATGAGCAGTTCTTC
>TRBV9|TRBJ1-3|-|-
CASSVVEGRGNTIYF
TGTGCCAGCAGCGTAGTTGAAGGGAGAGGAAACACCATATATTTT
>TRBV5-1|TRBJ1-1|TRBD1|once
CASSRQGPGTEAFF
TGCGCCAGCAGTCGACAGGGGCCGGGGACTGAAGCTTTCTTT
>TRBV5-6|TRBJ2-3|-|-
CASSSGAGHTDTQYF
TGTGCCAGCAGCTCTGGAGCGGGTCACACAGATACGCAGTATTTT
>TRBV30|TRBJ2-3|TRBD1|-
CAWGRDSPYTDTQYF
TGTGCCTGGGGAAGGGACAGCCCTTACACAGATACGCAGTATTTT
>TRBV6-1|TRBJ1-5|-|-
CASSEVGRGGNQPQHF
TGTGCCAGCAGTGAAGTGGGTCGGGGTGGCAATCAGCCCCAGCATTTT
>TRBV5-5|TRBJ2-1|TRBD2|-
CASSPLAGGIIPYNEQFF
TGTGCCAGCAGCCCCCTAGCGGGGGGGATTATTCCCTACAATGAGCAGTTCTTC
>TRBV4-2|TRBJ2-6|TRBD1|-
CASSQTGVGANVLTF
TGTGCCAGCAGCCAAACAGGGGTTGGGGCCAACGTCCTGACTTTC
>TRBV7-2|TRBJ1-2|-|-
CASSPRIWTSYGYTF
TGTGCCAGCAGCCCCCGGATCTGGACAAGTTATGGCTACACCTTC
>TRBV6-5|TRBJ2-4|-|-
CASSYSDTNIQYF
TGTGCCAGCAGTTACTCGGACACAAACATTCAGTACTTC
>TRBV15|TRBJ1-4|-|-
CATSRAPSREKLFF
TGTGCCACCAGCAGAGCACCGAGTCGGGAAAAACTGTTTTTT
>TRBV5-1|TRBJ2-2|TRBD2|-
CASSLTGTSGGELFF
TGCGCCAGCAGCTTGACTGGGACTAGCGGGGGGGAGCTGTTTTTT
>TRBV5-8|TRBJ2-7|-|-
CASSRGLIYEQYF
TGTGCCAGCAGCAGAGGACTAATCTACGAGCAGTACTTC